The T cell receptor beta chain described here comes from a study of CD4+ T cells in melanoma (dated by TCRdb to between 2022 and 2023). About the study as a whole: The study investigated neoantigen-specific CD4+ T cells in human melanoma. Findings and caveats that apply to the study as a whole: Neoantigen-specific CD4+ T cells were reported to be correlated with the function of CD8+ T cells, macrophages and B cells. According to the report, neoantigen-specific CD4+ T cells in melanoma displayed diverse differentiation states.

The V end loses 5 bases and the J end loses 5 bases, and a stretch of 12 bases separates them. According to the germline V gene (reference sequence), CDR1 reads LNHNV and CDR2 reads YYDKDF. The CDR3 has 13 amino acids, counting the end cysteine and phenylalanine. The retained sequence is limited to the CDR3, 39 bases, with the frame set at the first base. The donors were people with melanoma. The protocol used for the library was the immunoSEQ multiplex PCR assay. The table comes from immuneACCESS by way of TCRdb, which keeps in-frame sequences with V and J called. Part of the clones is missing from these tables; in studies checked, under half for an unresolved V gene and the rest for unknown reasons. Here the sample has approximately 110,000 clones; over 80% occur a single time. The ten most abundant clones make up 3% to 4% of the sample. Remarks on this clone: Its antigen has not been determined. No much larger clone is present one base from it, and per-base qualities are unavailable.

This chain joins TRBV15 to TRBJ2-5; the D segment could be TRBD1, given 5 matching bases. The clonotype originates from a human donor with melanoma. The material sequenced was peripheral blood. The nucleotide sequence is TGTGCCACCAGCCCCCAGGGTCGGGAGACCCAGTACTTC. Its protein product is CATSPQGRETQYF. Reference TRBV15 and TRBJ2-5 proteins supply the regions before and after the CDR3; the full variable domain is: DAMVIQNPRYQVTQFGKPVTLSCSQTLNHNVMYWYQQKSSQAPKLLFHYYDKDFNNEADTPDNFQSRRPNTSFCFLDIRSPGLGDTAMYLCATSPQGRETQYFGPGTRLLVL.